Sequencing of this T cell receptor beta chain was carried out in a study of CXCR3-negative and CXCR3-positive naive CD8 T cells. Study observations and caveats: TCR strength was inferred from TRB CDR3 properties, while surface CD5 was comparable between naive subsets. CXCR3-negative and CXCR3-positive naive cells shared comparable TRBV-TRBJ usage, but memory cells did not.

On this clonotype: Antigen: not known.

cDNA libraries for TRB were generated by 5' RACE incorporating UMI labels. Reprocessing the 5' RACE reads, TCRdb reports a single entry for every CDR3 protein and omits DNA. The sample features approximately 62,000 distinct CDR3 sequences, with more than 4% in its top ten. The CDR3 spans 15 residues. Germline lookup yields CDR1 SQVTM and CDR2 ANQGSEA. The chain recombines TRBV29-1 with TRBJ2-7; TCRdb calls TRBD1, which cannot be checked without DNA. The sequenced sample consisted of naive CXCR3- CD8+ T cells from blood. Specified subset: CD45RO-CCR7+CD27+CD95- naive CD8+ T cells lacking CXCR3 (TNR3-). The sequence came from a human donor in good health. Some clones in this sample may be carry-over from other donors' samples. CDR3 protein: CSARHPGTAAHEQYF.